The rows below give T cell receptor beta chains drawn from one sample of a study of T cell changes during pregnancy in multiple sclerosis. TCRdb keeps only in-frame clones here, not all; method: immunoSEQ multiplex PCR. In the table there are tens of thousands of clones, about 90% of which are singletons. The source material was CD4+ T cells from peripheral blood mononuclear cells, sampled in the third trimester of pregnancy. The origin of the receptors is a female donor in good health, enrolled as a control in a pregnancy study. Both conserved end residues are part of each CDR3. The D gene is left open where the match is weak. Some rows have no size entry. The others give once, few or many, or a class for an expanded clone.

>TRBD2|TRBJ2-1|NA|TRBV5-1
CASSFRLAGGPIEQFF
TGCGCCAGCAGCTTTCGACTAGCGGGGGGGCCTATTGAGCAGTTCTTC
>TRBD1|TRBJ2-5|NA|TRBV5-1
CASSRNGGRGKETQYF
TGCGCCAGCAGTCGCAATGGGGGCAGGGGGAAAGAGACCCAGTACTTC
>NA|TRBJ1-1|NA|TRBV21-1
CASGLGTVMNTEAFF
TGTGCCAGCGGACTTGGGACAGTGATGAACACTGAAGCTTTCTTT
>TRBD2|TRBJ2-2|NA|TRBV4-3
CASAPRGGRGELFF
TGCGCCAGCGCCCCCCGGGGGGGGCGGGGGGAGCTGTTTTTT
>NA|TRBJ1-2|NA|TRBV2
CASMISAAGGSYGYTF
TGTGCCAGCATGATCTCGGCGGCGGGGGGCAGCTATGGCTACACCTTC
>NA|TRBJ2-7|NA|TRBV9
CASSVEGGPYEQYF
TGTGCCAGCAGCGTAGAAGGCGGGCCTTACGAGCAGTACTTC
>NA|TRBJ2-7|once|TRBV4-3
CASSPGRTYEQYF
TGCGCCAGCAGCCCGGGGAGAACCTACGAGCAGTACTTC
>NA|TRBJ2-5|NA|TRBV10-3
CAISEPKETQYF
TGTGCCATCAGTGAGCCAAAAGAGACCCAGTACTTC
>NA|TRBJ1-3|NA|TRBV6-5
CASRQTPTSGNTIYF
TGTGCCAGCAGGCAAACTCCCACCTCTGGAAACACCATATATTTT
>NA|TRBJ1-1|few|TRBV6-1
CASKLTEAFF
TGTGCCAGCAAACTCACTGAAGCTTTCTTT
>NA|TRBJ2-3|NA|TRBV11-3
CASSMGRTDTQYF
TGTGCCAGCAGCATGGGGCGTACAGATACGCAGTATTTT
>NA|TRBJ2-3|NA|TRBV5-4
CASSPTGRQVTDTQYF
TGTGCCAGCAGCCCAACAGGCAGACAAGTCACAGATACGCAGTATTTT
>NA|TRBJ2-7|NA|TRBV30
CAWRGRSYEQYF
TGTGCCTGGAGGGGGCGATCCTACGAGCAGTACTTC
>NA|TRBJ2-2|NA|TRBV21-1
CASSPKIEDRDKVTGELFF
TGTGCCAGCAGCCCTAAAATAGAGGACAGGGATAAGGTCACCGGGGAGCTGTTTTTT
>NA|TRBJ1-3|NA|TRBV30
CAWSNTHSGNTIYF
TGTGCCTGGAGTAACACCCACTCTGGAAACACCATATATTTT
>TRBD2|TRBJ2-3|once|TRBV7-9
CASSLGGRAADTQYF
TGTGCCAGCAGCTTAGGCGGGAGGGCCGCCGATACGCAGTATTTT
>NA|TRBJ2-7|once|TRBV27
CASSLGGKLKLNEQYF
TGTGCCAGCAGTTTGGGAGGTAAACTAAAGCTTAACGAGCAGTACTTC
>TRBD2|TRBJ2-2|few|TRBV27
CASRGASGRPGELFF
TGTGCCAGCAGAGGGGCTAGCGGGAGACCCGGGGAGCTGTTTTTT
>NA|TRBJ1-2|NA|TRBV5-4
CASRLTRVGYGYTF
TGTGCCAGCCGCTTAACGAGGGTAGGCTATGGCTACACCTTC
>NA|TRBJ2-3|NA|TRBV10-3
CAISGQPESGSDTQYF
TGTGCCATCAGCGGACAGCCCGAGTCTGGAAGCGATACGCAGTATTTT
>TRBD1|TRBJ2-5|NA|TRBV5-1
CASSPWDSQETQYF
TGCGCCAGCAGCCCTTGGGACAGTCAAGAGACCCAGTACTTC
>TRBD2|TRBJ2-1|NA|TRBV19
CASSWTSGGNEQFF
TGTGCCAGTAGTTGGACTAGCGGTGGCAATGAGCAGTTCTTC
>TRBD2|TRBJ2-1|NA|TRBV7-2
CASSSLAGEHEQFF
TGTGCCAGCAGCTCACTAGCGGGGGAACATGAGCAGTTCTTC
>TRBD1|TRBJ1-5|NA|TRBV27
CASSVGQGPNQPQHF
TGTGCCAGCAGTGTCGGACAGGGACCCAATCAGCCCCAGCATTTT
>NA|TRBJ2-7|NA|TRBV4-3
CASSQDRDSSYEQYF
TGCGCCAGCAGCCAAGACCGGGACTCCTCCTACGAGCAGTACTTC
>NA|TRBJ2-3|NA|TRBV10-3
CAISDAQGRSTDTQYF
TGTGCCATCAGTGATGCACAGGGAAGGAGCACAGATACGCAGTATTTT
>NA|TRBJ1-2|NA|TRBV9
CASSVDGRVLGGYTF
TGTGCCAGCAGCGTAGATGGGAGGGTCTTGGGAGGCTACACCTTC
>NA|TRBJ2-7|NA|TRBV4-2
CASSQDRRGEDEQYF
TGTGCCAGCAGCCAAGATCGGAGGGGTGAGGACGAGCAGTACTTC
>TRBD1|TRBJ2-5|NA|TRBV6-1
CATPGTAFQETQYF
TGTGCCACCCCCGGGACAGCTTTTCAAGAGACCCAGTACTTC
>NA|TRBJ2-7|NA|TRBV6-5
CASSYFGDLREQYF
TGTGCCAGCAGTTACTTCGGGGATCTACGTGAGCAGTACTTC
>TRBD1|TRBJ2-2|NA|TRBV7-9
CASSLKGAGELFF
TGTGCCAGCAGCTTAAAGGGGGCAGGGGAGCTGTTTTTT
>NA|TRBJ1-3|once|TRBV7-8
CASSLGARGVGGNTIYF
TGTGCCAGCAGCTTGGGGGCCAGGGGAGTAGGTGGAAACACCATATATTTT
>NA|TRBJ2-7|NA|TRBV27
CASSPWQGYEQYF
TGTGCCAGCAGTCCCTGGCAGGGCTACGAGCAGTACTTC
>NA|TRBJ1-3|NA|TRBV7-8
CASTVQGVGNTIYF
TGTGCCAGCACCGTACAGGGTGTGGGAAACACCATATATTTT
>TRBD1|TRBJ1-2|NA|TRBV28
CASTLDRGNYGYTF
TGTGCCAGCACCTTGGACAGGGGAAACTATGGCTACACCTTC
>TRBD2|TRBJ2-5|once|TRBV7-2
CASSPLSSGGGETQYF
TGTGCCAGCAGCCCACTTTCTAGCGGGGGAGGGGAGACCCAGTACTTC
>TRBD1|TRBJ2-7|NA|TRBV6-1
CASSEFGTASYEQYF
TGTGCCAGCAGTGAATTCGGGACAGCCTCCTACGAGCAGTACTTC
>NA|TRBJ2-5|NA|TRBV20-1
CSARVGETQYF
TGCAGTGCTAGAGTCGGGGAGACCCAGTACTTC
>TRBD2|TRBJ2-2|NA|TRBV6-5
CASSTSESGELFF
TGTGCCAGCAGTACTAGCGAGTCCGGGGAGCTGTTTTTT
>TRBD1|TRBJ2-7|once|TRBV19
CASSTHRGEQYF
TGTGCCAGTAGTACCCACAGGGGCGAGCAGTACTTC
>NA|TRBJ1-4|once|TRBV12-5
CASGLDLGGNEKLFF
TGTGCTAGTGGTTTGGATTTAGGGGGAAATGAAAAACTGTTTTTT